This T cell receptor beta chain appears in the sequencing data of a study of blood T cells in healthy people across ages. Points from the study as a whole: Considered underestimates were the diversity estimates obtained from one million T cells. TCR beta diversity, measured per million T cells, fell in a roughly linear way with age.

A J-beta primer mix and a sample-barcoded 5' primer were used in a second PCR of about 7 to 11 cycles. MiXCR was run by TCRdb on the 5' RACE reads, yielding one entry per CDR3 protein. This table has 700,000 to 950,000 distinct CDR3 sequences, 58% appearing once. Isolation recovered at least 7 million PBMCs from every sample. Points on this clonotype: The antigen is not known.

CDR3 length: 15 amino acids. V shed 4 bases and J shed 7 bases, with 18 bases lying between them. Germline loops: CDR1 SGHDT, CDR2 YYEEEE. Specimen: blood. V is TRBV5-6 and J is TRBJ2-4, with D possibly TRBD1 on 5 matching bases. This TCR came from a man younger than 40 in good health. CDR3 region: CASSPTAGTGNIQYF. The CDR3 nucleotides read TGTGCCAGCAGCCCCACTGCCGGTACAGGCAACATTCAGTACTTC.